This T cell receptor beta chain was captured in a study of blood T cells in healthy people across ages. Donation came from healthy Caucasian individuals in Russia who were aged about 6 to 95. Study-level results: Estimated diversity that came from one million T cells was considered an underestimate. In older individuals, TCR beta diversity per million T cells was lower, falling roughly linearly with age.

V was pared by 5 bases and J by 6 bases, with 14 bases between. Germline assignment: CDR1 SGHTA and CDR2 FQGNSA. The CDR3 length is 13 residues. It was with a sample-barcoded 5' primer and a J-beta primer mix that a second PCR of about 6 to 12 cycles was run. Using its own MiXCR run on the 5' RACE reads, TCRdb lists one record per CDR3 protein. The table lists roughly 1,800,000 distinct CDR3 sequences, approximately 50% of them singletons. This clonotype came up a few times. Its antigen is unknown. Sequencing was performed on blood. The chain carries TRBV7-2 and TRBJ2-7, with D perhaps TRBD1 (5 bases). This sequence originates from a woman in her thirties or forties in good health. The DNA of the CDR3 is TGTGCCAGCAGCGAACACAGGAGTGGCGAGCAGTACTTC. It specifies CASSEHRSGEQYF.